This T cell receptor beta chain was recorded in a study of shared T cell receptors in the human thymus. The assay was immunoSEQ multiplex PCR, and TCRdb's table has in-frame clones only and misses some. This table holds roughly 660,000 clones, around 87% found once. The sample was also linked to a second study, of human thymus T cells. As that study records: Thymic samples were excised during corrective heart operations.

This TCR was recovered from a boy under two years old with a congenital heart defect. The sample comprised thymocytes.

The DNA of the CDR3 is TGTGCCAGCAGTCCCCCGACTAGCGGCTTGAGGAGCAATGAGCAGTTCTTC. Translated: CASSPPTSGLRSNEQFF. The gene calls are TRBV27 and TRBJ2-1; 9 positions match TRBD2. V lost 5 bases, J lost 6 bases, and 14 bases stayed unmatched. Looked up from germline, CDR1 is MNHEY and CDR2 is SMNVEV (reference sequence). This CDR3 has 17 residues.